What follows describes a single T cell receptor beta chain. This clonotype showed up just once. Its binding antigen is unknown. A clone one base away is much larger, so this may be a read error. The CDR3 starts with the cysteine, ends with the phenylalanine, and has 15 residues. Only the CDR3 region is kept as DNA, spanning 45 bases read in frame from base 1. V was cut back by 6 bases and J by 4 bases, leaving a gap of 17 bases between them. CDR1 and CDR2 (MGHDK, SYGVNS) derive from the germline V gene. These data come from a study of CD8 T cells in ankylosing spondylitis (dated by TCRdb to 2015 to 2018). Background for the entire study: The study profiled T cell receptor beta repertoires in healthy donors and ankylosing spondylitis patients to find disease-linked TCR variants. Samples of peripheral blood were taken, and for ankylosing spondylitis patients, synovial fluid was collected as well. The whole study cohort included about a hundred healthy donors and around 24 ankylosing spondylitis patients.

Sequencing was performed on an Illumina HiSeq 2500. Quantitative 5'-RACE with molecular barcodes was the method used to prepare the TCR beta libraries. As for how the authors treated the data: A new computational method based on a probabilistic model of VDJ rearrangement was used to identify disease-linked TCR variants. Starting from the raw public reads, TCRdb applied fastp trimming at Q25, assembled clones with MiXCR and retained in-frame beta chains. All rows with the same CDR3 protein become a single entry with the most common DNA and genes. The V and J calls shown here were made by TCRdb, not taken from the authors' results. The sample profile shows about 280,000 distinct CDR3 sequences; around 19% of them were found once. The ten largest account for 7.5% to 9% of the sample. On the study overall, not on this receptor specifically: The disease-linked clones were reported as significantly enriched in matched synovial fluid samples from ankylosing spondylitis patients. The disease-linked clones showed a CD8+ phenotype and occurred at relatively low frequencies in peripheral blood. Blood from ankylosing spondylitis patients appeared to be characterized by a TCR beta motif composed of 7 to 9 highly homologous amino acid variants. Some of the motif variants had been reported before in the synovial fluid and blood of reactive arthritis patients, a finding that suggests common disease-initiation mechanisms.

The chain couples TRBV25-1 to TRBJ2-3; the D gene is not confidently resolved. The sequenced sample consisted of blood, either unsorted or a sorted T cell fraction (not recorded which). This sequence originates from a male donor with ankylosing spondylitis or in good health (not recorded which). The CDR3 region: CASRGPGQNPDTQYF. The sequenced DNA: TGTGCCAGCAGAGGGCCGGGCCAGAACCCAGATACGCAGTATTTT.